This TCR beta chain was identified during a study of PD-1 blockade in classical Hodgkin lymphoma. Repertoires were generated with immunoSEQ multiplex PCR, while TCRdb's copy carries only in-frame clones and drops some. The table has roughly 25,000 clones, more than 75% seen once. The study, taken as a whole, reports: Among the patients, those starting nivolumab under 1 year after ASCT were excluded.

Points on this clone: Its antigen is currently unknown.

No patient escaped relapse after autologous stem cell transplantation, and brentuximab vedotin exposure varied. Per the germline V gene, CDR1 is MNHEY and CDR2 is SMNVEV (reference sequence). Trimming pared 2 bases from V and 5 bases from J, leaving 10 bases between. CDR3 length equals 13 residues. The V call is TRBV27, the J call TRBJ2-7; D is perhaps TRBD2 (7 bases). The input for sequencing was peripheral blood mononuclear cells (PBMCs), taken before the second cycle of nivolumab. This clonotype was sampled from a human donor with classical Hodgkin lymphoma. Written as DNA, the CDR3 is TGTGCCAGCAGTTTAGCGGGGGCCCACGAGCAGTACTTC. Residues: CASSLAGAHEQYF.